The sample holds a few counts of the clone carrying this TCR beta chain. Documented time point: patch test 3, about 24 weeks after DPC sensitization. The treatment denotes: therapeutic diphenylcyclopropenone sensitization with weekly scalp DPC. The CDR3 loop spans 15 amino acids. Germline loops: CDR1 SEHNR, CDR2 FQNEAQ (reference sequence). The ends were cut back, 5 bases at V and 6 bases at J, with 17 bases in the middle. TCRdb re-derived calls from the RACE reads in MiXCR, one entry per CDR3 protein. The sample carries some 91,000 distinct CDR3 sequences, roughly a quarter recorded once. The data originate from a study of human T cells and chemical hapten exposure.

The TCR sequence derives from a man aged 35 to 55 with alopecia areata. Some clones in this sample may be carry-over from other donors' samples. The V call is TRBV7-9, the J call TRBJ1-5; D ambiguous. Sequences were derived from whole blood, sampled in connection with sensitization to the hapten diphenylcyclopropenone (DPC). The CDR3 sequence: CASSPDGRKSQPQHF. The CDR3 DNA reads TGTGCCAGCAGCCCCGATGGGCGGAAAAGTCAGCCCCAGCATTTT.